The 9 T cell receptor beta chains below all came from one sample that was sequenced in a study of shared clonotypes between healthy human individuals. Generated by immunoSEQ multiplex PCR, the TCRdb table keeps only in-frame clones and is missing some. The sample has roughly 2,000,000 clones, about 95% seen once. Only CD45RO-negative cells positively selected for CCR7 counted as naive CD8 cells, so terminally differentiated effector memory CD45RA+ cells were excluded. Sequencing used naive CD8+ T cells sorted from blood. The receptors stem from a man aged 18-30 years in good health.

V is TRBV5-5 and J is TRBJ2-3; 16 bases fit TRBD2. This CDR3 comprises 18 residues. The V gene's germline CDR1 is SGHKS and CDR2 YYEKEE (reference sequence). The ends lost 1 base at V and 4 bases at J; junction bases unmatched: 6. This chain's CDR3 is CASSLWGLAGGRPDTQYF. The DNA for the CDR3 is TGTGCCAGCAGCTTGTGGGGACTAGCGGGAGGGCGCCCAGATACGCAGTATTTT.

V is TRBV6-5 and J is TRBJ2-7, with D possibly TRBD1 on 6 matching bases. The CDR3 spans 14 residues. Germline lookup yields CDR1 MNHEY and CDR2 SVGAGI. Trimming cost V 2 bases and J 6 bases, with 14 bases left between them. The CDR3 loop is CASSYESQGIEQYF. The CDR3 DNA follows: TGTGCCAGCAGTTACGAATCACAGGGAATCGAGCAGTACTTC.

The chain is built from TRBV19 and TRBJ1-5, with D unresolved. Germline CDR1 LNHDA, CDR2 SQIVND (reference sequence). Trimming left V 0 bases short and J 6 bases short, with 9 bases between. This CDR3 is 14 amino acids long. The CDR3, as DNA: TGTGCCAGTAGTATAGATCCCCGAGGTCAGCCCCAGCATTTT. This translates into CASSIDPRGQPQHF.

The chain has TRBV27 and TRBJ2-3; TRBD1 or TRBD2 may be the D gene (5 bases each). V was trimmed by 5 bases and J by 1 base, leaving 13 bases between them. The CDR3 consists of 15 residues. Germline values: CDR1 MNHEY, CDR2 SMNVEV (reference sequence). The CDR3 sequence: CASSPYVGGTDTQYF. The CDR3 bases are TGTGCCAGCAGTCCCTATGTGGGGGGCACAGATACGCAGTATTTT.

The V call is TRBV13, the J call TRBJ1-2, with TRBD1 matching over 10 bases. In germline, CDR1 is PRHDT, CDR2 FYEKMQ (reference sequence). CDR3 length: 17 amino acids. Trimming at V came to 3 bases and at J to 0 bases, leaving 7 bases not matched to a gene. The CDR3 sequence is CASSFGTGVRPNYGYTF. CDR3 DNA sequence: TGTGCCAGCAGCTTCGGGACAGGGGTCCGACCTAACTATGGCTACACCTTC.

This rearrangement joins TRBV6-1 to TRBJ2-2, with D hard to call. CDR3 size: 14 residues. Germline CDR1 and CDR2: MNHNS and SASEGT. Trimming left V 6 bases short and J 4 bases short, with 12 bases between. CDR3 protein: CASSPDYPTGELFF. The CDR3 nucleotides are TGTGCCAGCAGCCCTGATTACCCCACCGGGGAGCTGTTTTTT.

This chain links TRBV27 with TRBJ2-5, with TRBD2 matching over 7 bases. This CDR3 is 14 amino acids long. Germline values: CDR1 MNHEY, CDR2 SMNVEV (reference sequence). The V and J ends lost 5 bases and 3 bases, in that order; junction bases with no gene match: 6. Written as DNA, the CDR3 is TGTGCCAGCAGTACCATTGGACTAGAAGAGACCCAGTACTTC. Translating it yields CASSTIGLEETQYF.

The genes are TRBV2 and TRBJ2-1; D gene uncertain. Germline loops: CDR1 SNHLY, CDR2 FYNNEI. This CDR3 has 14 residues. The V end was cut by 4 bases, the J end by 4 bases, with 11 bases between. The CDR3 is CASSAAASYNEQFF. Written as DNA, the CDR3 is TGTGCCAGCAGTGCTGCGGCGAGTTACAATGAGCAGTTCTTC.

The chain combines TRBV6-1 with TRBJ2-7; D possibly uses TRBD1 or TRBD2 (5 bases each). This CDR3 region has 13 residues. Germline lookup yields CDR1 MNHNS and CDR2 SASEGT. V gave up 4 bases and J gave up 5 bases, with 12 bases separating them. The CDR3 sequence: CASSGRQGDEQYF. DNA of the CDR3: TGTGCCAGCAGTGGGAGGCAGGGAGACGAGCAGTACTTC.